This entry concerns a single TCR beta chain. The antigen remains undetermined. Using immunoSEQ multiplex PCR, the repertoire was profiled, and TCRdb retains in-frame clones only, with some absent. Of tens of thousands of clones listed, over 75% are singletons. This entry comes from a study of OX40 agonist ivuxolimab in advanced cancers. Looking at the study overall: The study gave patients intravenous ivuxolimab at 0.01 to 10 mg/kg every 2 weeks.

This CDR3 is 12 amino acids long. Germline V CDR1 and CDR2: SQVTM, ANQGSEA. The V and J ends lost 1 base and 2 bases respectively, with 6 bases between them. Findings and limits, study-wide: At 0.1 to 3.0 mg/kg and by week 6, clonal expansion occurred in CD4+ and CD8+ blood T cells. Researchers did not establish what antigens the expanded peripheral T cells target.

The J gene is TRBJ2-7, the V gene TRBV29-1; D gene uncertain. The TCR was taken from an adult with an advanced solid tumor such as melanoma, head and neck, liver or kidney cancer. Sequences were derived from CD4+ or CD8+ T cells sorted from blood, sampled in a trial of the OX40 agonist ivuxolimab. The CDR3 loop reads CSVEVGTYEQYF. The CDR3 nucleotides are TGCAGCGTTGAAGTGGGAACCTACGAGCAGTACTTC.